The clone carrying this T cell receptor beta chain came up a few times. Its antigen is as yet unknown. The record originates from a study of cytomegalovirus exposure and HLA in healthy donors. Study-wide points: Reported performance of the classifier showed diagnosis of cytomegalovirus status with high specificity and sensitivity.

PCR amplification relied on 60 Vbeta primers (plus 13 Jbeta primers). Sequencing was performed with immunoSEQ multiplex PCR; in TCRdb, only in-frame clones are kept and a portion is missing. The top ten clones hold 8.8% of a sample with about 120,000 clones, 80% of them seen once. This CDR3 is built from 13 residues. Germline loops: CDR1 ENHRY, CDR2 SYGVKD. V gave up 4 bases and J gave up 1 base; unmatched junction bases: 0. The TCR was taken from a female donor in good health and CMV-seropositive. The rearrangement links TRBV10-3 to TRBJ2-5; 7 bases map to TRBD1. What was sequenced was PBMCs. The CDR3 DNA is TGTGCCATCAGTGGGACAGGCCAAGAGACCCAGTACTTC. It is translated as CAISGTGQETQYF.